The clone carrying this T cell receptor (beta chain) came up many times. Its antigen is still unknown. The sample comes from a study of T cells in Graves' hyperthyroidism and ophthalmopathy. The study's findings and limits: A model of 13 V-J pairs discriminated ophthalmopathy from stable hyperthyroidism. Clonotypes that were expanded in thyroid above 0.001 mostly appeared in blood too. With a median lead of around 6.7 months before onset, the model predicted ophthalmopathy.

Authors of the study amplified TCR beta CDR3 regions from RNA transcripts. First-round RT-PCR targeting the TCR CDR3 was performed with the HTBI primer set. TCRdb re-derived calls from the multiplex PCR reads in MiXCR, one entry per CDR3 protein. The sample holds about 690,000 distinct CDR3 sequences, around 15% seen once. Material: blood. This receptor was identified in a man in his fifties or sixties with Graves' hyperthyroidism.

CDR3 sequence: CASRAEGTNSPLHF. For the CDR3, the DNA is TGTGCCAGCAGAGCGGAGGGAACTAATTCACCCCTCCACTTT. The chain has TRBV27 and TRBJ1-6; D remains ambiguous. This CDR3 comprises 14 residues. Germline assignment: CDR1 MNHEY and CDR2 SMNVEV (reference sequence). V was shortened by 6 bases and J by 6 bases, with 12 bases between the two germline ends.